The present TCR beta chain was sequenced within a study of CD8 T cells in Susac syndrome. With random hexamers, reverse transcription was performed on about 0.45 to 1 ug of RNA. TCRdb re-derived calls from the immunoSEQ multiplex PCR reads in MiXCR, one entry per CDR3 protein. Of about 300,000 distinct CDR3 sequences listed, about 91% are singletons. What was sequenced was CD4+ T cells from PBMCs. This clonotype was sampled from a human donor with multiple sclerosis.

The CDR3 bases are TGCAGTGCTAGGGGCCTTCATGTGACAGTGAAGGGCGAAGCTTTCTTT. The encoded protein is CSARGLHVTVKGEAFF. The chain employs TRBV20-1 and TRBJ1-1; the D gene is possibly TRBD1 (5 bases). The CDR3 runs 16 residues. CDR1 is DFQATT, CDR2 SNEGSKA, per germline (reference sequence). V was pared by 3 bases and J by 8 bases, with 25 bases between.